The sequence of this TCR beta chain was determined in a study of T cells in Graves' hyperthyroidism and ophthalmopathy. Patients showing uncontrolled infection, other autoimmune disease, pregnancy or lactation were ineligible. For the diagnoses, clinical symptoms, serum thyroxine and TRAb, thyroid ultrasound and orbital computed tomography were used. Amplification targeted TCR beta CDR3 regions from RNA transcripts. When the TCR CDR3 underwent first-round RT-PCR, the HTBI primer set was used. TCRdb reanalysed the multiplex PCR reads using MiXCR and keeps one entry per CDR3 protein. Of approximately 600,000 distinct CDR3 sequences listed, more than 20% were seen once; the top ten hold 34%. V was shortened by 2 bases and J by 6 bases, with 4 bases between the two germline ends. The CDR3 has 11 amino acids. CDR1 is MNHEY and CDR2 is SVGEGT in the germline V gene.

The V and J genes are TRBV6-2 or TRBV6-3 and TRBJ1-1; D remains unclear. Sequenced: blood. This TCR was recovered from a man in his thirties or forties with Graves' ophthalmopathy. This chain's CDR3 is CASSYVAEAFF. The CDR3 DNA reads TGTGCCAGCAGTTACGTGGCTGAAGCTTTCTTT.